These 10 T cell receptor beta chains were all obtained from the same sample, sequenced in a study of Ad26.COV2.S vaccination and SARS-CoV-2 variants. The repertoire was sequenced with immunoSEQ multiplex PCR; TCRdb's copy has only in-frame clones and lacks some. The repertoire consists of about 350,000 clones, with about 85% occurring once and the leading ten covering around 6.4%. Treatment indicated: some 20 received Ad26.COV2.S at low or high dose, single or two shots; five or six received placebo; per-sample allocation not given. Following the first vaccine or placebo injection, samples were taken on day 63. The input for sequencing was peripheral blood, taken in a trial of Ad26.COV2.S vaccine versus placebo. Source of these receptors: a person aged 18-60 years who received the Ad26.COV2.S COVID-19 vaccine or a placebo.

The V and J genes are TRBV11-2 and TRBJ1-4, with 7 nucleotides matching TRBD1. This CDR3 region has 14 residues. V gave up 3 bases and J gave up 7 bases; unmatched junction bases: 5. CDR1 and CDR2 (germline): SGHAT, FQNNGV. The CDR3 here is CASSFDRVGEKLFF. Written as DNA, the CDR3 is TGTGCCAGCAGCTTCGACAGGGTTGGTGAAAAACTGTTTTTT.

A remark on this clone: One end of the junction is discordant with germline, which a read error may explain. The chain links TRBV5-1 to TRBJ2-2; D might be TRBD1 (6 bases). The germline V gene has CDR1 SGHRS and CDR2 YFSETQ. The CDR3 spans 12 residues. This chain's CDR3 is CASSPERGGLFF. CDR3 DNA: TGCGCCAGCAGCCCGGAAAGAGGGGGGCTGTTTTTT.

The J gene is TRBJ2-7, the V gene TRBV18; TRBD2 aligns across 10 bases. CDR1 and CDR2 (germline): KGHSH, LQKENI. The trim removed 1 base at V and 2 bases at J, leaving 2 bases unmatched. This CDR3 has 15 residues. The CDR3 region is CASSPQSGGAYEQYF. The CDR3 DNA is TGTGCCAGCTCACCACAAAGCGGGGGGGCCTACGAGCAGTACTTC.

The genes are TRBV4-2 and TRBJ1-4, with 8 positions matching TRBD1. CDR3 length: 16 amino acids. Germline CDR1 is LGHNA and CDR2 is YNFKEQ. Losses at the gene ends were 3 bases for V and 5 bases for J; bases not matched to a gene: 8. CDR3 in amino acids: CASSHLLQGANEKLFF. Written as DNA, the CDR3 is TGTGCCAGCAGCCACTTACTCCAGGGGGCGAATGAAAAACTGTTTTTT.

The chain couples TRBV15 to TRBJ2-3, with D perhaps matching TRBD2 (6 bases). Germline V gene sequence: CDR1 LNHNV, CDR2 YYDKDF (reference sequence). This CDR3 comprises 16 residues. With 1 base removed from V and 3 bases from J, the gap between germline ends came to 14 bases. CDR3 sequence (DNA): TGTGCCACCAGCAGAGTTACAGGAGGGCGGACAGATACGCAGTATTTT. Translating it yields CATSRVTGGRTDTQYF.

The chain recombines TRBV6-6 with TRBJ1-2, with D maybe TRBD1 (5 bases). The CDR3 runs 15 residues. From germline, CDR1 is MNHNY and CDR2 SVGAGI (reference sequence). The V end was cut by 2 bases, the J end by 0 bases, with 10 bases between. This chain's CDR3 is CASSYNRGANYGYTF. CDR3 in DNA: TGTGCCAGCAGTTACAATCGGGGGGCTAACTATGGCTACACCTTC.

The genes are TRBV7-9 and TRBJ1-5; tentatively, D is TRBD1 (5 bases). Germline V gene lookup returns CDR1 SEHNR and CDR2 FQNEAQ (reference sequence). Trimming cost V 5 bases and J 0 bases, with 11 bases left between them. The CDR3 covers 15 residues. CDR3 residues: CASSAVGASNQPQHF. The CDR3 DNA reads as TGTGCCAGCAGCGCAGTTGGGGCTAGCAATCAGCCCCAGCATTTT.

J is TRBJ2-2 and V is TRBV19, with a possible D match to TRBD2 (6 bases). Germline V gene data show CDR1 as LNHDA and CDR2 as SQIVND (reference sequence). The CDR3 is made up of 15 amino acids. V shed 5 bases and J shed 2 bases, with 12 bases lying between them. The CDR3 region has the DNA TGTGCCAGTAGTCCTAGCGACCAAAACACCGGGGAGCTGTTTTTT. It translates to CASSPSDQNTGELFF. The full variable domain, with the rest looked up from reference TRBV19 and TRBJ2-2, is DGGITQSPKYLFRKEGQNVTLSCEQNLNHDAMYWYRQDPGQGLRLIYYSQIVNDFQKGDIAEGYSVSREKKESFPLTVTSAQKNPTAFYLCASSPSDQNTGELFFGEGSRLTVL.

The chain carries TRBV5-6 and TRBJ1-1; D ambiguous. The CDR3 contains 15 residues. Germline V lookup: CDR1 SGHDT, CDR2 YYEEEE. V lost 0 bases and J lost 0, with 9 bases in between. DNA for the CDR3: TGTGCCAGCAGCTTGGGTTCCCCCTTGAACACTGAAGCTTTCTTT. Protein sequence: CASSLGSPLNTEAFF.

V and J are TRBV11-2 and TRBJ2-3; 9 bases agree with TRBD2. This CDR3 contains 16 residues. The junction had 9 bases not matched to a gene; V was cut back by 8 bases and J by 0 bases. CDR1 SGHAT and CDR2 FQNNGV come from the germline V gene. The CDR3 DNA reads as TGTGCCAGCCGTCAGAGCGGGAGGACTAGCACAGATACGCAGTATTTT. It specifies CASRQSGRTSTDTQYF.